The clone carrying this TCR beta chain was recorded many times. Its cognate antigen is unknown. TCR cDNA, made by 5'RACE template switching, carried an added universal primer site and UMIs. Using its own MiXCR run on the 5' RACE reads, TCRdb lists one record per CDR3 protein. The sample comprises some 350,000 distinct CDR3 sequences, around 4.1% of which are singletons, and around 24% rests with the top ten. This record comes from a study of T cells after yellow fever vaccination. Study as a whole: In the case of low-cell-number fractions, SMART-Seq v4 Ultra Low Input was used for preparation. Study-wide results and caveats: Some clonotypes, a small share, were shared between CD4 and CD8 compartments. Abundant bulk-population clonotypes could contaminate the FACS-sorted repertoires.

Germline lookup yields CDR1 SGHTA and CDR2 FQGNSA. The junction had 5 bases not matched to a gene; V was cut back by 0 bases and J by 6 bases. The CDR3 length is 15 residues. The TCR originated in a man younger than 35 who received the YFV17D yellow fever vaccine. The sample was PBMCs, taken 5 days after the yellow fever booster vaccination. The rearrangement uses TRBV7-2 and TRBJ1-3; 7 positions match TRBD1. The CDR3 loop reads CASSLAPTGPNTIYF. DNA of the CDR3: TGTGCCAGCAGCTTAGCTCCGACAGGGCCAAACACCATATATTTT.